The 21 T cell receptor beta chains presented below share a single source sample, sequenced in a study of blood T cell repertoires in COVID-19. TCRdb's copy holds only in-frame clones and misses some; the assay was immunoSEQ multiplex PCR. The table lists over 200,000 clones, 87% of them singletons. The sample comprised peripheral blood. Receptors originate from a woman aged 18-29 years who had recovered from COVID-19.

This chain links TRBV4-3 with TRBJ1-1; a possible D gene is TRBD1 (5 bases). Germline values: CDR1 LGHNA, CDR2 YSLEER. The CDR3 loop spans 13 amino acids. V was pared by 4 bases and J by 1 base, with 7 bases between. CDR3 loop: CASSRGGNTEAFF. The CDR3 DNA reads as TGCGCCAGCAGCCGGGGCGGGAACACTGAAGCTTTCTTT.

J is TRBJ2-2 and V is TRBV18, with 8 bases identical to TRBD2. Trimming cost V 0 bases and J 6 bases; bases outside gene matches: 9. The V gene's germline CDR1 is KGHSH and CDR2 LQKENI. The CDR3 has 17 residues. The CDR3: CASSPPRNSGKSGELFF. DNA for the CDR3: TGTGCCAGCTCACCACCCCGAAATAGCGGGAAATCCGGGGAGCTGTTTTTT.

This clone was observed once. The rearrangement uses TRBV7-3 and TRBJ2-3; D possibly corresponds to TRBD2 (6 bases). Germline V gene sequence: CDR1 SGHTA, CDR2 FQGTGA. Trimming removed 2 bases from V and 2 bases from J, with 8 bases in between. The CDR3 runs 14 residues. CDR3 sequence: CASSLSRDTDTQYF. For the CDR3, the DNA is TGTGCCAGCAGCTTATCGCGGGACACAGATACGCAGTATTTT.

The CDR3 bases are TGTGCCAGTACGGGGGTCCGCTTCTTCGGAAATGGCTACACCTTC. As protein: CASTGVRFFGNGYTF. The V call is TRBV19, the J call TRBJ1-2; perhaps TRBD1 as D (5 bases). The V gene lost 7 bases and the J gene lost 6 bases, with 21 bases spanning the gap. The germline gives CDR1 LNHDA, CDR2 SQIVND (reference sequence). The CDR3 runs to 15 residues. The complete variable domain, with remaining parts taken from reference TRBV19 and TRBJ1-2, reads DGGITQSPKYLFRKEGQNVTLSCEQNLNHDAMYWYRQDPGQGLRLIYYSQIVNDFQKGDIAEGYSVSREKKESFPLTVTSAQKNPTAFYLCASTGVRFFGNGYTFGSGTRLTVV.

This clone was found a few times. The chain combines TRBV7-6 with TRBJ2-7; TRBD1 matches at 10 bases. The CDR3 sequence is 16 residues long. Losses at the gene ends were 1 base for V and 3 bases for J; bases not matched to a gene: 6. Germline V CDR1 and CDR2: SGHVS, FNYEAQ. The CDR3 protein is CASSLGNRDRGYEQYF. CDR3 in DNA: TGTGCCAGCAGCTTAGGAAACCGGGACAGGGGCTACGAGCAGTACTTC.

The gene calls are TRBV20-1 and TRBJ2-5; 11 bases line up with TRBD2. Trimming removed 3 bases from V and 5 bases from J; junction bases left unmatched: 11. Germline V gene data show CDR1 as DFQATT and CDR2 as SNEGSKA (reference sequence). The CDR3 extends over 16 amino acids. This CDR3 is CSASPISGRAWETQYF. For the CDR3, the DNA is TGCAGTGCTAGTCCAATTAGCGGGAGGGCCTGGGAGACCCAGTACTTC.

This clone was observed a handful of times. V and J are TRBV5-4 and TRBJ1-2; D is possibly TRBD1 (6 bases). Trimming shortened V by 0 bases and J by 4 bases, and 10 bases separated the two germline ends. Germline V CDR1 and CDR2: SGHNT, YYREEE (reference sequence). This CDR3 is 14 amino acids long. CDR3 sequence: CASSLAQGSYGYTF. The CDR3, as DNA: TGTGCCAGCAGCTTGGCACAGGGTAGCTATGGCTACACCTTC. The full variable domain, its missing parts supplied by reference TRBV5-4 and TRBJ1-2, is ETGVTQSPTHLIKTRGQQVTLRCSSQSGHNTVSWYQQALGQGPQFIFQYYREEENGRGNFPPRFSGLQFPNYSSELNVNALELDDSALYLCASSLAQGSYGYTFGSGTRLTVV.

The genes are TRBV29-1 and TRBJ1-1; D ambiguous. CDR1 and CDR2 from the germline V gene are SQVTM and ANQGSEA. CDR3 size: 11 residues. Trimming shortened V by 3 bases and J by 0 bases, and 2 bases separated the two germline ends. CDR3 sequence: CSVDMNTEAFF. The CDR3 nucleotides are TGCAGCGTTGACATGAACACTGAAGCTTTCTTT. Filled out from reference TRBV29-1 and TRBJ1-1, the complete variable domain reads SAVISQKPSRDICQRGTSLTIQCQVDSQVTMMFWYRQQPGQSLTLIATANQGSEATYESGFVIDKFPISRPNLTFSTLTVSNMSPEDSSIYLCSVDMNTEAFFGQGTRLTVV.

V is TRBV7-9 and J is TRBJ1-5; 7 nucleotides match TRBD1. This CDR3 is 16 amino acids long. V lost 4 bases to trimming and J lost 4 bases; unmatched junction nucleotides: 10. The germline CDR1 and CDR2 sequences are SEHNR and FQNEAQ (reference sequence). CDR3 loop: CASSSNAGGGNQPQHF. CDR3 in DNA: TGTGCCAGCAGCTCAAACGCAGGGGGTGGAAATCAGCCCCAGCATTTT.

J is TRBJ1-1 and V is TRBV19, with 10 positions matching TRBD1. Germline CDR1 and CDR2: LNHDA and SQIVND (reference sequence). The length of the CDR3 is 11 residues. The trim removed 10 bases at V and 13 bases at J, leaving 9 bases unmatched. The CDR3, as DNA: TGTGCCATAAGATACGGGACAGGGGTTTTCTTT. Encoded protein: CAIRYGTGVFF. The full variable domain, completed using reference TRBV19 and TRBJ1-1, is DGGITQSPKYLFRKEGQNVTLSCEQNLNHDAMYWYRQDPGQGLRLIYYSQIVNDFQKGDIAEGYSVSREKKESFPLTVTSAQKNPTAFYLCAIRYGTGVFFGQGTRLTVV.

This sequence joins TRBV6-2 or TRBV6-3 and TRBJ1-1; no reliable D call. The CDR3 covers 14 residues. V dropped 3 bases and J dropped 3 bases, with 11 bases sitting between them. The germline V gene encodes CDR1 MNHEY and CDR2 SVGEGT. The CDR3 DNA reads as TGTGCCAGCAGTTATAAATCTCCTGACACTGAAGCTTTCTTT. This codes for CASSYKSPDTEAFF.

The V and J genes are TRBV28 and TRBJ2-3; no definite D call. Trimming took off 7 bases at V and 5 bases at J, with 19 bases between the two ends. In germline, CDR1 is MDHEN, CDR2 SYDVKM. The CDR3 totals 15 residues. The DNA for the CDR3 is TGTGCCAGCAAACGCGAGGAGATGGTACGAGATACGCAGTATTTT. As protein: CASKREEMVRDTQYF.

This clone was found once. The V gene is TRBV11-3, the J gene TRBJ2-7; 7 bases align to TRBD1. The CDR3 has 13 amino acids. The germline V gene encodes CDR1 SGHNT and CDR2 YENEEA. V shed 3 bases and J 3 bases; nucleotides not matched to a gene: 2. CDR3 coding DNA: TGTGCCAGCAGCTTGGGGGACAGCTACGAGCAGTACTTC. Protein sequence: CASSLGDSYEQYF.

V is TRBV11-2 and J is TRBJ2-2, with D possibly matching TRBD2 (6 bases). Trimming took 1 base from V and 2 from J, leaving 11 bases between them. This CDR3 region has 16 residues. Germline-derived CDR1 and CDR2 are SGHAT and FQNNGV. The CDR3 protein is CASSLGVSGNTGELFF. DNA of the CDR3: TGTGCCAGCAGCTTAGGGGTTAGCGGAAACACCGGGGAGCTGTTTTTT.

V usage is TRBV20-1 and J usage is TRBJ2-2, with 9 bases aligning to TRBD1. Germline values: CDR1 DFQATT, CDR2 SNEGSKA (reference sequence). The CDR3 contains 16 residues. V dropped 3 bases and J dropped 2; count of bases not matched to a gene: 7. The CDR3 nucleotides read TGCAGTGCTAGTCGGCTGGGACAGGGAAACACCGGGGAGCTGTTTTTT. This gives the protein CSASRLGQGNTGELFF.

The chain carries TRBV19 and TRBJ1-3; 7 bases fit TRBD1. CDR3 length equals 13 residues. Germline CDR1 LNHDA, CDR2 SQIVND (reference sequence). V gave up 5 bases and J gave up 2 bases; unmatched junction bases: 0. The CDR3 DNA follows: TGTGCCAGTAGTGGGACAGCTGGAAACACCATATATTTT. Its translation is CASSGTAGNTIYF. Combining the CDR3 with reference TRBV19 and TRBJ1-3 gives the whole variable domain DGGITQSPKYLFRKEGQNVTLSCEQNLNHDAMYWYRQDPGQGLRLIYYSQIVNDFQKGDIAEGYSVSREKKESFPLTVTSAQKNPTAFYLCASSGTAGNTIYFGEGSWLTVV.

The chain couples TRBV9 to TRBJ2-2; 14 bases map to TRBD2. CDR3 length: 17 residues. Germline V CDR1 and CDR2: SGDLS, YYNGEE. The V gene end was trimmed by 3 bases and the J gene end by 2 bases; junction bases not matched to a gene: 3. CDR3: CASSGTSGRPNTGELFF. As DNA, the CDR3 is TGTGCCAGCAGCGGGACTAGCGGGAGGCCTAACACCGGGGAGCTGTTTTTT.

As regards this clone: An end of the junction differs from the germline gene, which may be a read error. The chain combines TRBV4-1 with TRBJ1-5; 10 positions agree with TRBD1. Germline V lookup: CDR1 MGHRA, CDR2 YSYEKL. The CDR3 consists of 16 residues. The CDR3 DNA sequence: TGCGCCAGCAGCTATACTATGACAGGGGGCAAGCAGCCCCAGCATTTT. It yields the protein CASSYTMTGGKQPQHF.

The rearrangement links TRBV7-6 to TRBJ2-2, with TRBD1 matching over 7 bases. Germline CDR1 and CDR2: SGHVS and FNYEAQ. V lost 3 bases, J lost 2 bases, and 3 bases stayed unmatched. The CDR3 has 15 amino acids. CDR3 coding DNA: TGTGCCAGCAGCTTCACAGGGGCAAACACCGGGGAGCTGTTTTTT. This codes for CASSFTGANTGELFF.

This clone occurred once. This chain connects TRBV24-1 to TRBJ1-5; D gene unclear. Germline V gene data show CDR1 as KGHDR and CDR2 as SFDVKD. Trimming cost V 5 bases and J 4 bases, with 5 bases left between them. This CDR3 has 12 residues. CDR3 region: CATSVSNQPQHF. The CDR3 nucleotides read TGTGCCACCAGTGTTAGTAATCAGCCCCAGCATTTT.

The chain recombines TRBV7-9 with TRBJ2-7, with a tentative D call TRBD2 (5 bases). The germline V gene has CDR1 SEHNR and CDR2 FQNEAQ (reference sequence). V was trimmed by 8 bases and J by 2 bases, leaving 22 bases between them. The CDR3 is 16 amino acids. The CDR3 DNA reads as TGTGCCAGCTCCCCTCCGGAGGAGGCTCTGCCCTACGAGCAGTACTTC. Protein product: CASSPPEEALPYEQYF.